The present entry profiles one T cell receptor beta chain with its context. The data were obtained in a study of cytomegalovirus exposure and HLA in healthy donors. Turning to the study itself: Researchers previously reported finding roughly 120 million unique TCR beta sequences from around 200 million T cells.

Among the donors, all were healthy bone marrow donors. Germline loops: CDR1 SGHAT, CDR2 FQNNGV. V was clipped by 3 bases and J by 6 bases; unmatched bases: 10. The CDR3 spans 16 residues. The PCR was carried out with 60 Vbeta primers and 13 Jbeta primers. TCRdb's copy holds only in-frame clones and misses some; the assay was immunoSEQ multiplex PCR. The table includes under 150,000 clones, 76% detected once. The receptor was derived from a female donor in good health and CMV-seropositive. The chain carries TRBV11-2 and TRBJ2-7; 11 bases agree with TRBD1. The sample taken for sequencing was PBMCs. The CDR3 here is CASSLRPGQGEVEQYF. In DNA, the CDR3 is TGTGCCAGCAGCTTGAGACCGGGACAGGGGGAGGTCGAGCAGTACTTC.